This TCR beta chain was found in a study of graft-versus-host responses after intestinal transplantation. Study-level information: All recipients were given anti-thymocyte globulin induction, and tacrolimus and steroids were then administered for roughly three years.

The table came from immunoSEQ multiplex PCR; TCRdb's copy has only in-frame clones and leaves some out. The table lists 85,000 to 90,000 clones, roughly 89% of them singletons. V was cut by 5 bases and J by 1 base, with 9 bases left in between. The CDR3 spans 14 residues. Germline V lookup: CDR1 MNHEY, CDR2 SVGAGI. General observations from the study: GvH clones were identified in recipient marrow, with some first appearing in ileum or blood.

Of note for this clone: Its antigen is undetermined.

The J gene is TRBJ1-5, the V gene TRBV6-5; D call uncertain. The sequence derives from a human donor who received an intestinal transplant. Sequences were derived from unstimulated CD4+ T cells sorted from spleen or lymph node cells, sampled before intestinal transplant. The CDR3: CASSMEVSNQPQHF. The CDR3 DNA follows: TGTGCCAGCAGTATGGAGGTGAGCAATCAGCCCCAGCATTTT.